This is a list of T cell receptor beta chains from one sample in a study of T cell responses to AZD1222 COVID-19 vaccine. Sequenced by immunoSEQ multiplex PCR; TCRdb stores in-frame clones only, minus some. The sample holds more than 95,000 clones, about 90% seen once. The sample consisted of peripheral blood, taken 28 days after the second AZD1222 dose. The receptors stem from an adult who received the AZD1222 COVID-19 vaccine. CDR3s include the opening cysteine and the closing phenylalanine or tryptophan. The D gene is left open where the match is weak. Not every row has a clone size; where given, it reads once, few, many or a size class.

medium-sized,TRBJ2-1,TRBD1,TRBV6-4,CASSPGQGGGDEQFF
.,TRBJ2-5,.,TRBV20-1,CSAFGGETQYF
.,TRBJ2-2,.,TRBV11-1,CASSLTGELFF
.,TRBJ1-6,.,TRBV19,CASSIRGPGVALHF
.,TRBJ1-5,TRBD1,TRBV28,CASGQQGQGTQPQHF
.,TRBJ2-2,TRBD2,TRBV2,CASSGGLSGSSGGELFF
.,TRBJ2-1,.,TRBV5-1,CASSRTGNNEQFF
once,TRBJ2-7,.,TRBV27,CASSLAAPPYEQYF
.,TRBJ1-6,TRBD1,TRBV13,CASGDRGNSPLHF
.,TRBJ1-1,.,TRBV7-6,CASSLAAEMNTEAFF
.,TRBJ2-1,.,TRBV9,CASSPEDGEQFF
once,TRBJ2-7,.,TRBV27,CASSLGGIPSYEQYF
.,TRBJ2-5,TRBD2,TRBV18,CASSPQREPRETQYF
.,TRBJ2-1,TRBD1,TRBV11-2,CASSHGTENEQFF